The 20 T cell receptor beta chains below all came from one sample that was sequenced in a study of cytomegalovirus exposure and HLA in healthy donors. Sequencing was performed with immunoSEQ multiplex PCR; in TCRdb, only in-frame clones are kept and a portion is missing. The repertoire has approximately 260,000 clones, 75% to 90% of them found once; the top ten carry 0.95% to 1.5%. The sequencing sample was made of PBMCs. The receptors shown here come from a woman aged 25 to 39 in good health and CMV-seropositive.

V gene TRBV7-2 combines with J gene TRBJ2-7; no reliable D call. Germline values: CDR1 SGHTA, CDR2 FQGNSA. The CDR3 consists of 14 residues. The V end lost 1 base, the J end lost 2 bases, and 9 bases lay between the germline ends. The CDR3: CASSLVPGAYEQYF. The CDR3 DNA is TGTGCCAGCAGCTTAGTTCCTGGAGCCTACGAGCAGTACTTC.

The chain employs TRBV2 and TRBJ1-5; 8 positions match TRBD1. From germline, CDR1 is SNHLY and CDR2 FYNNEI. V lost 3 bases to trimming and J lost 1 base; unmatched junction nucleotides: 11. This CDR3 is built from 18 residues. The CDR3 protein is CASSDLRGRGMSNQPQHF. The CDR3 DNA reads as TGTGCCAGCAGTGATCTCAGGGGGCGCGGAATGAGCAATCAGCCCCAGCATTTT.

The chain recombines TRBV7-2 with TRBJ2-2, with TRBD2 matching 10 bases. The ends lost 5 bases at V and 7 bases at J; junction bases unmatched: 7. Per the germline V gene, CDR1 is SGHTA and CDR2 is FQGNSA. This CDR3 region has 15 residues. The CDR3 nucleotides read TGTGCCAGCAGCGTCACTAGCGGGAATGGCGGGGAGCTGTTTTTT. This codes for CASSVTSGNGGELFF. The full variable domain, rest sourced from reference TRBV7-2 and TRBJ2-2, is GAGVSQSPSNKVTEKGKDVELRCDPISGHTALYWYRQSLGQGLEFLIYFQGNSAPDKSGLPSDRFSAERTGGSVSTLTIQRTQQEDSAVYLCASSVTSGNGGELFFGEGSRLTVL.

The chain employs TRBV18 and TRBJ2-3; maybe TRBD2 (5 bases). CDR3 length equals 12 residues. Between the trimmed V and J ends, which lost 3 bases and 6 bases, there was a span of 7 bases. CDR1 and CDR2 (germline): KGHSH, LQKENI. Here the CDR3 DNA reads TGTGCCAGCTCACCGAGGGAGGATACGCAGTATTTT. Protein sequence: CASSPREDTQYF.

V is TRBV6-1 and J is TRBJ1-5; a possible D gene is TRBD1 (5 bases). V shed 6 bases and J shed 0 bases, with 9 bases lying between them. This CDR3 spans 14 amino acids. Germline assignment: CDR1 MNHNS and CDR2 SASEGT. The CDR3 DNA sequence: TGTGCCAGCAGGGCGGGGACTAGCAATCAGCCCCAGCATTTT. It specifies CASRAGTSNQPQHF.

CDR3 in amino acids: CASSLALGRFNTGELFF. The CDR3 DNA sequence: TGTGCCAGCAGCTTAGCGCTGGGGCGTTTTAACACCGGGGAGCTGTTTTTT. The chain uses TRBV7-8 and TRBJ2-2, with a possible D match to TRBD1 (5 bases). The ends were cut back, 0 bases at V and 2 bases at J, with 13 bases in the middle. CDR3 length: 17 residues. Germline V gives CDR1 SGHVS, CDR2 FQNEAQ.

The rearrangement links TRBV5-4 to TRBJ2-2; 8 bases match TRBD2. The germline V gene encodes CDR1 SGHNT and CDR2 YYREEE (reference sequence). The CDR3 totals 15 residues. V shed 6 bases, J shed 1 base, and the junction held 5 bases outside the gene matches. The CDR3 DNA follows: TGTGCCAGCACATTCGGGAGGGAGAACACCGGGGAGCTGTTTTTT. This sequence encodes CASTFGRENTGELFF.

The CDR3 loop is CASSLSVSYEQYF. DNA for the CDR3: TGTGCCAGCAGCTTATCGGTATCCTACGAGCAGTACTTC. The gene calls are TRBV7-8 and TRBJ2-7; D is undetermined. Trimming pared 2 bases from V and 1 base from J, leaving 6 bases between. Germline V gives CDR1 SGHVS, CDR2 FQNEAQ. The CDR3 runs 13 residues.

The J gene is TRBJ2-6, the V gene TRBV7-2, with 8 positions matching TRBD1. This CDR3 contains 17 residues. Germline CDR1 is SGHTA and CDR2 is FQGNSA. The trim removed 5 bases at V and 4 bases at J, leaving 10 bases unmatched. The CDR3 loop reads CASSRRDRLLGANVLTF. As DNA, the CDR3 is TGTGCCAGCAGCCGCCGGGACAGGTTACTCGGGGCCAACGTCCTGACTTTC.

The V and J genes are TRBV4-1 and TRBJ2-1; no definite D call. The CDR3 has 12 amino acids. V lost 2 bases and J lost 4, with 3 bases in between. Per germline, CDR1 MGHRA and CDR2 YSYEKL. CDR3 amino acids: CASSQTYNEQFF. The CDR3, as DNA: TGCGCCAGCAGCCAAACTTACAATGAGCAGTTCTTC.

The chain employs TRBV29-1 and TRBJ2-3, with D maybe TRBD2 (6 bases). Germline V gene lookup returns CDR1 SQVTM and CDR2 ANQGSEA. The V end lost 1 base, the J end lost 2 bases, and 16 bases lay between the germline ends. The CDR3 consists of 16 residues. Written as DNA, the CDR3 is TGCAGCGTTGAAGGGCCCCGGCGGGGAAACACAGATACGCAGTATTTT. Translated: CSVEGPRRGNTDTQYF.

The sample holds one count of this clone. The chain employs TRBV30 and TRBJ2-5; 7 nucleotides align to TRBD1. After removal of 0 bases from V and 3 bases from J, the junction contained 7 bases not matched to a gene. The germline gives CDR1 GTSNPN, CDR2 SVGIG (reference sequence). The CDR3 runs 15 residues. CDR3 loop: CAWSVRFRGKETQYF. In DNA, the CDR3 is TGTGCCTGGAGTGTACGGTTCAGGGGGAAAGAGACCCAGTACTTC. Together with reference TRBV30 and TRBJ2-5, the CDR3 gives the full variable domain: SQTIHQWPATLVQPVGSPLSLECTVEGTSNPNLYWYRQAAGRGLQLLFYSVGIGQISSEVPQNLSASRPQDRQFILSSKKLLLSDSGFYLCAWSVRFRGKETQYFGPGTRLLVL.

This clone was seen only once. The rearrangement uses TRBV7-3 and TRBJ2-1, with TRBD2 matching 12 bases. The CDR3 totals 18 residues. Germline V gene sequence: CDR1 SGHTA, CDR2 FQGTGA. V was pared by 0 bases and J by 9 bases, with 12 bases of the junction left unmatched. The CDR3 nucleotides read TGTGCCAGCAGCTTAACAGGCGCGACTAGCGGGAGTGGTAGTGAGCAGTTCTTC. Its protein is CASSLTGATSGSGSEQFF.

The chain links TRBV5-1 to TRBJ2-7, with 10 nucleotides matching TRBD2. Losses at the gene ends were 5 bases for V and 4 bases for J; bases not matched to a gene: 3. Germline loops: CDR1 SGHRS, CDR2 YFSETQ. CDR3 length: 13 residues. CDR3 coding DNA: TGCGCCAGCAGAAGACTAGCGGGTTACGAGCAGTACTTC. Encoded protein: CASRRLAGYEQYF.

The chain has TRBV27 and TRBJ1-1; the D is unclear. Between the trimmed V and J ends, which lost 6 bases and 4 bases, there was a span of 15 bases. CDR3 size: 14 residues. Germline lookup yields CDR1 MNHEY and CDR2 SMNVEV (reference sequence). The CDR3: CASSFLGVGTEAFF. In nucleotides, the CDR3 is TGTGCCAGCAGCTTCTTGGGCGTAGGCACTGAAGCTTTCTTT.

This clone appeared a few times. The sample contains more than one DNA sequence encoding this CDR3. The gene calls are TRBV7-9 and TRBJ2-7, with TRBD2 as a possible D gene (5 bases). The CDR3 spans 14 residues. V lost 1 base and J lost 2, with 9 bases in between. Germline V gene lookup returns CDR1 SEHNR and CDR2 FQNEAQ (reference sequence). CDR3: CASSLVGAPYEQYF. CDR3 DNA sequence: TGTGCCAGCAGCTTAGTGGGAGCTCCCTACGAGCAGTACTTC.

The V gene is TRBV4-2, the J gene TRBJ2-1, with D possibly being TRBD1 (6 bases). Germline CDR1 reads LGHNA; CDR2 reads YNFKEQ. The CDR3 spans 14 residues. Trimming took 1 base from V and 14 from J, leaving 18 bases between them. The CDR3 reads CASSQVAPQGNEFF. CDR3 nucleotides: TGTGCCAGCAGCCAAGTAGCTCCACAGGGTAACGAGTTCTTC.

The chain employs TRBV5-4 and TRBJ2-1; 7 nucleotides match TRBD2. J was trimmed by 5 bases and V by 0 bases; bases with no gene match: 8. The CDR3 is made up of 16 amino acids. CDR1 and CDR2 (germline): SGHNT, YYREEE (reference sequence). DNA of the CDR3: TGTGCCAGCAGCTTGGCGGCTAGCGGAGACAACAATGAGCAGTTCTTC. Translating it yields CASSLAASGDNNEQFF.

V usage is TRBV7-6 and J usage is TRBJ1-4; D is uncertain. This CDR3 comprises 18 residues. Per germline, CDR1 SGHVS and CDR2 FNYEAQ. Trimming took off 5 bases at V and 1 base at J, with 20 bases between the two ends. CDR3 in DNA: TGTGCCAGCAGCCCCGCCAATCGGAGGGCGGTAACTAATGAAAAACTGTTTTTT. It codes for CASSPANRRAVTNEKLFF.

The rearrangement links TRBV6-1 to TRBJ1-1, with D maybe TRBD1 (5 bases). The CDR3 length is 15 residues. CDR1 is MNHNS, CDR2 SASEGT, per germline. Trimming took off 1 base at V and 4 bases at J, with 13 bases between the two ends. The CDR3, as DNA: TGTGCCAGCAGTGAAGAAGGGGAGGGGTCCACTGAAGCTTTCTTT. This translates into CASSEEGEGSTEAFF.